The 11 T cell receptor beta chains reported below all come from one sample, sequenced in a study of shared clonotypes between healthy human individuals (dated by TCRdb to about 2020). Library prep was done by the immunoSEQ multiplex PCR assay. The immuneACCESS repertoire file appears here via TCRdb, limited to in-frame rearrangements. These files lack a portion of the clones; in checked studies, under half of the deficit traces to unresolved V genes, and the cause of the others is not known. The sample table shows under 750,000 clones, and over 55% are seen once. The biggest ten clones account for approximately 2% of the sample. Sample: memory CD4+ T cells sorted from blood. Read against the paper, the sample's cell subset or site label means: CD45RA-negative fraction. These receptors all come from a woman aged 30 to 39 in good health.

The chain carries TRBV7-2 and TRBJ2-2; either TRBD1 or TRBD2 may supply D (5 bases each). Deletions cut 5 bases from V and 3 bases from J, with 13 bases between. The germline V gene encodes CDR1 SGHTA and CDR2 FQGNSA. The CDR3 totals 15 residues. CDR3 residues: CASSLRDGDTGELFF. The CDR3, as DNA: TGTGCCAGCAGCCTCAGGGACGGCGACACCGGGGAGCTGTTTTTT. Drawing the rest from reference TRBV7-2 and TRBJ2-2, the complete variable domain is GAGVSQSPSNKVTEKGKDVELRCDPISGHTALYWYRQSLGQGLEFLIYFQGNSAPDKSGLPSDRFSAERTGGSVSTLTIQRTQQEDSAVYLCASSLRDGDTGELFFGEGSRLTVL.

This chain joins TRBV29-1 and TRBJ2-3, with 8 bases lining up with TRBD2. Per the germline V gene, CDR1 is SQVTM and CDR2 is ANQGSEA. With 8 bases clipped from V and 0 bases from J, the junction kept 10 bases outside the gene matches. The CDR3 is 15 residues long. The CDR3 DNA reads as TGCAGCCTATCGCCGGGGGGGGCCAGCACAGATACGCAGTATTTT. It codes for CSLSPGGASTDTQYF.

With respect to this clone: At the DNA level, this CDR3 is encoded by other sequences in the same sample as well. The J gene is TRBJ1-2, the V gene TRBV28, with 8 bases matching TRBD1. Germline V lookup: CDR1 MDHEN, CDR2 SYDVKM. This CDR3 contains 13 residues. Trimming at V came to 2 bases and at J to 8 bases, leaving 4 bases not matched to a gene. CDR3 in amino acids: CASSLQGARGYTF. The CDR3 DNA reads as TGTGCCAGCAGTTTACAGGGGGCACGAGGCTACACCTTC.

The V and J genes are TRBV7-6 and TRBJ2-1, with 9 positions matching TRBD1. This CDR3 contains 17 residues. The V gene end was trimmed by 1 base and the J gene end by 7 bases; junction bases not matched to a gene: 11. CDR1 and CDR2 from the germline V gene are SGHVS and FNYEAQ. CDR3 nucleotide sequence: TGTGCCAGCAGCTTAGTTCTCAGGGACAGGGTCCCTAATGAGCAGTTCTTC. It is translated as CASSLVLRDRVPNEQFF.

V is TRBV30 and J is TRBJ2-3; 8 bases line up with TRBD2. After removal of 1 base from V and 5 bases from J, the junction contained 5 bases not matched to a gene. The CDR3 runs 14 residues. Germline assignment: CDR1 GTSNPN and CDR2 SVGIG (reference sequence). The CDR3 sequence is CAWSGKREIDTQYF. DNA of the CDR3: TGTGCCTGGAGTGGAAAGCGGGAGATAGATACGCAGTATTTT.

This chain connects TRBV18 to TRBJ2-1, with D perhaps matching TRBD2 (6 bases). V was pared by 2 bases and J by 3 bases, with 11 bases between. This CDR3 region has 15 residues. Germline V gives CDR1 KGHSH, CDR2 LQKENI. The CDR3 DNA follows: TGTGCCAGCTCACCAATGGCTAGCGACTACAATGAGCAGTTCTTC. It is translated as CASSPMASDYNEQFF.

The CDR3 loop reads CASSSTGPGELFF. The CDR3 nucleotides are TGTGCCAGCAGCTCGACAGGGCCCGGGGAGCTGTTTTTT. The V and J genes are TRBV28 and TRBJ2-2; 7 positions agree with TRBD1. The germline gives CDR1 MDHEN, CDR2 SYDVKM. The trim removed 6 bases at V and 6 bases at J, leaving 4 bases unmatched. The CDR3 is 13 amino acids. The variable domain in full, with the rest retrieved from reference TRBV28 and TRBJ2-2, is DVKVTQSSRYLVKRTGEKVFLECVQDMDHENMFWYRQDPGLGLRLIYFSYDVKMKEKGDIPEGYSVSREKKERFSLILESASTNQTSMYLCASSSTGPGELFFGEGSRLTVL.

There are a few counts of this clone. The chain joins TRBV7-2 to TRBJ2-1; 7 positions agree with TRBD2. Germline V gene data show CDR1 as SGHTA and CDR2 as FQGNSA. V trimming: 1 base; J trimming: 0 bases; junction bases outside the gene matches: 9. This CDR3 comprises 18 residues. CDR3 nucleotide sequence: TGTGCCAGCAGCTTAGGATCTAGCGGACCTTTCTCCTACAATGAGCAGTTCTTC. Its translation: CASSLGSSGPFSYNEQFF. The whole variable domain, filled in from reference TRBV7-2 and TRBJ2-1, reads GAGVSQSPSNKVTEKGKDVELRCDPISGHTALYWYRQSLGQGLEFLIYFQGNSAPDKSGLPSDRFSAERTGGSVSTLTIQRTQQEDSAVYLCASSLGSSGPFSYNEQFFGPGTRLTVL.

Points on this clone: This sequence may be a read error, since a much larger clone differs from it by one base. Other nucleotide sequences in the sample specify the same CDR3. The J gene is TRBJ2-3, the V gene TRBV27, with 10 bases fitting TRBD2. J was trimmed by 1 base and V by 5 bases; bases with no gene match: 3. This CDR3 is 15 amino acids long. Germline CDR1 is MNHEY and CDR2 is SMNVEV (reference sequence). The CDR3, as DNA: TGTGCCAGCAGTCCCCTAGCGGGAGGCACAGATACGCAGTATTTT. Amino acids: CASSPLAGGTDTQYF.

This rearrangement joins TRBV6-5 to TRBJ1-1; possibly TRBD1 for D (5 bases). The germline V and J ends were trimmed by 6 bases and 2 bases, with 13 bases remaining between them. Germline CDR1 and CDR2: MNHEY and SVGAGI. The CDR3 runs to 14 residues. This CDR3 is CASSHDRFNTEAFF. The CDR3 coding sequence is TGTGCCAGCAGCCACGACAGATTTAACACTGAAGCTTTCTTT.

The rearrangement links TRBV29-1 to TRBJ1-2; D uncertain. Germline CDR1 SQVTM, CDR2 ANQGSEA. V shed 8 bases and J shed 0 bases, with 13 bases lying between them. The CDR3 runs 13 residues. CDR3 residues: CSPHLLTNYGYTF. For the CDR3, the DNA is TGCAGCCCACACCTACTTACTAACTATGGCTACACCTTC.